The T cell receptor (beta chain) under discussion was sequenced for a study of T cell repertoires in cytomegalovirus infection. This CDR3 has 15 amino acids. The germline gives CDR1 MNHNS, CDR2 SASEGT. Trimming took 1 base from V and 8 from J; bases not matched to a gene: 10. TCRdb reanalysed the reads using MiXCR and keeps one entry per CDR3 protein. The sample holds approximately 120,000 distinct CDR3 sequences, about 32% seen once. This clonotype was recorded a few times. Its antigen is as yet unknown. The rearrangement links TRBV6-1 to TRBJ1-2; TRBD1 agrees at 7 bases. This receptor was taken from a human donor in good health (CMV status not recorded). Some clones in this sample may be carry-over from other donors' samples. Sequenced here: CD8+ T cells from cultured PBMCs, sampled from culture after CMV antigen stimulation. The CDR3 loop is CASSEVRDRVGGYTF. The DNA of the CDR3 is TGTGCCAGCAGTGAAGTACGTGACAGGGTCGGCGGCTACACCTTC.